The T cell receptor (beta chain) under discussion was sequenced for a study of CD8 T cells in ankylosing spondylitis. J was trimmed by 4 bases and V by 4 bases; bases with no gene match: 4. CDR3 size: 14 residues. Germline V CDR1 and CDR2: SGHDN, FVKESK. About this clonotype itself: The antigen is unknown.

Findings and limits, study-wide: With a CD8+ phenotype, disease-linked clones were relatively rare in peripheral blood. From matched ankylosing spondylitis synovial fluid, disease-linked clones were reportedly recovered at significantly enriched levels. Previous work reported some of these motif variants in the synovial fluid and blood of reactive arthritis. A TCR beta motif of roughly 8 highly homologous variants appeared characteristic of ankylosing spondylitis blood.

Each TCR beta library was made by quantitative 5'-RACE that incorporated molecular barcodes. One entry per CDR3 protein, called by TCRdb with MiXCR from the 5' RACE reads. Seen here are around 890,000 distinct CDR3 sequences, 12% observed once, and the top ten hold 0.51%. The chain employs TRBV14 and TRBJ1-2; 9 positions agree with TRBD1. The receptor's source is a male donor with ankylosing spondylitis. Sequenced material: blood, either unsorted or a sorted T cell fraction (not recorded which). CDR3 sequence reads: CASSRDRGSYGYTF. CDR3 in DNA: TGTGCCAGCAGCCGTGACAGGGGGAGCTATGGCTACACCTTC.